These 30 T cell receptor beta chains originate from one sample sequenced in a study of cytomegalovirus exposure and HLA in healthy donors. The PCR made use of 60 Vbeta and 13 Jbeta primers. Assay: immunoSEQ multiplex PCR; the TCRdb copy retains only in-frame clones and omits some. The data contain some 170,000 clones, approximately 80% of them singletons. Material: PBMCs. The receptors were sampled from a man in his forties or fifties in good health and CMV-seropositive.

The V call is TRBV28, the J call TRBJ1-5; no clear D gene. Germline-derived CDR1 and CDR2 are MDHEN and SYDVKM. This CDR3 spans 19 amino acids. The ends were cut back, 1 base at V and 1 base at J, with 20 bases in the middle. The CDR3 reads CASSLFGEVTAESNQPQHF. CDR3 in DNA: TGTGCCAGCAGTTTATTCGGGGAGGTGACGGCAGAGAGCAATCAGCCCCAGCATTTT.

The V gene is TRBV5-6, the J gene TRBJ1-5, with 7 bases matching TRBD1. The CDR3 totals 13 residues. CDR1 is SGHDT, CDR2 YYEEEE, per germline. V shed 2 bases and J 7 bases; nucleotides not matched to a gene: 3. This chain's CDR3 is CASSLGGRQPQHF. The CDR3 nucleotides are TGTGCCAGCAGCTTAGGGGGCCGCCAGCCCCAGCATTTT.

The J gene is TRBJ1-1, the V gene TRBV5-8; D is undetermined. CDR3 length equals 15 residues. Trimming cost V 4 bases and J 11 bases, with 24 bases left between them. Germline lookup yields CDR1 SGHTS and CDR2 YDEGEE. The chain's CDR3 is CASSPEAGSLDVAFF. For the CDR3, the DNA is TGTGCCAGCAGCCCAGAGGCGGGGAGCCTAGATGTGGCTTTCTTT.

The rearrangement joins TRBV4-3 to TRBJ2-7; 7 positions agree with TRBD2. CDR3 length: 14 amino acids. CDR1 is LGHNA and CDR2 is YSLEER in the germline V gene. V shed 0 bases, J shed 3 bases, and the junction held 2 bases outside the gene matches. In DNA, the CDR3 is TGCGCCAGCAGCCAAGAGGGGGGGATCTACGAGCAGTACTTC. Translating gives CASSQEGGIYEQYF.

The chain is built from TRBV5-4 and TRBJ2-2; 14 bases map to TRBD2. The CDR3 totals 16 residues. Per the germline V gene, CDR1 is SGHNT and CDR2 is YYREEE (reference sequence). Trimming at V came to 4 bases and at J to 7 bases, leaving 6 bases not matched to a gene. The CDR3 here is CASSTGLAGGIGELFF. The CDR3 bases are TGTGCCAGCAGCACCGGACTAGCGGGAGGTATCGGGGAGCTGTTTTTT.

This chain links TRBV7-9 with TRBJ2-5; 8 bases match TRBD1. The closer fit of TRBJ2-7 to the DNA end suggests the J call may be wrong. Germline values: CDR1 SEHNR, CDR2 FQNEAQ (reference sequence). The CDR3 runs 15 residues. The CDR3 spells CASSKNRDRLYEQYF. CDR3 coding DNA: TGTGCCAGCAGCAAAAACCGGGACAGGCTCTACGAGCAGTACTTC.

CDR3 in DNA: TGTGCCAGCAGCCTGCTAGCGGGGGGGACATACAATGAGCAGTTCTTC. This encodes CASSLLAGGTYNEQFF. This chain connects TRBV7-9 to TRBJ2-1; 12 nucleotides line up with TRBD2. CDR1 and CDR2 from the germline V gene are SEHNR and FQNEAQ (reference sequence). The CDR3 runs 16 residues. Losses at the gene ends were 5 bases for V and 4 bases for J; bases not matched to a gene: 6.

The CDR3 reads CASSSPGHNYGYTF. DNA of the CDR3: TGTGCCAGCAGTTCTCCGGGACACAACTATGGCTACACCTTC. The V and J genes are TRBV6-5 and TRBJ1-2; a weak D match, TRBD1 (6 bases). CDR1 is MNHEY and CDR2 is SVGAGI in the germline V gene. V dropped 4 bases and J dropped 2 bases, with 11 bases sitting between them. The CDR3 totals 14 residues.

The rearrangement joins TRBV28 to TRBJ2-3; tentatively, D is TRBD1 (6 bases). Trimming shortened V by 10 bases and J by 6 bases, and 17 bases separated the two germline ends. The germline gives CDR1 MDHEN, CDR2 SYDVKM. This CDR3 region has 13 residues. Here the CDR3 DNA reads TGTGCCACCCACCCAGCCCAGGGGGATACGCAGTATTTT. Translation: CATHPAQGDTQYF. The full variable domain, with the rest looked up from reference TRBV28 and TRBJ2-3, is DVKVTQSSRYLVKRTGEKVFLECVQDMDHENMFWYRQDPGLGLRLIYFSYDVKMKEKGDIPEGYSVSREKKERFSLILESASTNQTSMYLCATHPAQGDTQYFGPGTRLTVL.

The chain links TRBV19 to TRBJ1-1; 9 bases are shared with TRBD1. The length of the CDR3 is 13 residues. V dropped 6 bases and J dropped 7; count of bases not matched to a gene: 6. Germline V CDR1 and CDR2: LNHDA, SQIVND (reference sequence). The CDR3 DNA is TGTGCCAGTAGGGGACAGGGTCAACATGAAGCTTTCTTT. It is translated as CASRGQGQHEAFF.

The genes are TRBV5-1 and TRBJ2-3; possibly TRBD2 for D (6 bases). V was shortened by 1 base and J by 2 bases, with 14 bases between the two germline ends. This CDR3 has 16 amino acids. Germline V gene data show CDR1 as SGHRS and CDR2 as YFSETQ. CDR3 nucleotides: TGCGCCAGCAGCTTGCGAGGCGGGGTGCTCACAGATACGCAGTATTTT. Translation: CASSLRGGVLTDTQYF. Using reference TRBV5-1 and TRBJ2-3 for the parts outside the CDR3, the full variable domain is KAGVTQTPRYLIKTRGQQVTLSCSPISGHRSVSWYQQTPGQGLQFLFEYFSETQRNKGNFPGRFSGRQFSNSRSEMNVSTLELGDSALYLCASSLRGGVLTDTQYFGPGTRLTVL.

The gene calls are TRBV7-2 and TRBJ2-3, with 9 bases that match TRBD2. V lost 5 bases to trimming and J lost 5 bases; unmatched junction nucleotides: 14. Germline-derived CDR1 and CDR2 are SGHTA and FQGNSA. CDR3 length: 17 amino acids. CDR3 bases: TGTGCCAGCAGCGCCACAGCGGTAGCGGGGGCGGGAGATACGCAGTATTTT. Encoded protein: CASSATAVAGAGDTQYF.

The V call is TRBV6-1, the J call TRBJ1-4; possible D gene TRBD1, 6 bases. Trimming took 4 bases from V and 8 from J, leaving 14 bases between them. This CDR3 has 14 amino acids. Germline V lookup: CDR1 MNHNS, CDR2 SASEGT. In DNA form, the CDR3 reads TGTGCCAGCAGTGCCCGGGACATTGGAGAAAAACTGTTTTTT. Its protein product is CASSARDIGEKLFF.

The V gene is TRBV30, the J gene TRBJ1-2; 8 nucleotides match TRBD1. J lost 2 bases, V lost 8 bases, and 7 bases had no gene match. The CDR3 totals 13 residues. CDR1 and CDR2 (germline): GTSNPN, SVGIG (reference sequence). The CDR3 DNA is TGTGCCGGCCCCAGGGGGCAAAACTATGGCTACACCTTC. It is translated as CAGPRGQNYGYTF.

The V call is TRBV5-1, the J call TRBJ2-7, with 9 bases lining up with TRBD2. Germline CDR1 reads SGHRS; CDR2 reads YFSETQ. This CDR3 is 15 amino acids long. V shed 0 bases and J 4 bases; nucleotides not matched to a gene: 5. As DNA, the CDR3 is TGCGCCAGCAGCTTGGACCCTAGCGGGGTATACGAGCAGTACTTC. Translation gives CASSLDPSGVYEQYF.

This chain uses TRBV5-4 with TRBJ1-6, with D perhaps TRBD1 (5 bases). The germline gives CDR1 SGHNT, CDR2 YYREEE (reference sequence). The CDR3 contains 13 residues. V gave up 4 bases and J gave up 10 bases, with 12 bases separating them. The CDR3 DNA reads as TGTGCCAGCAGCACCGGGGGAAGCTCACCCCTCCACTTT. It is translated as CASSTGGSSPLHF.

This chain uses TRBV2 with TRBJ2-5; no definite D call. The end of the DNA is better explained by TRBJ2-7, so the J call may be wrong. This CDR3 spans 10 amino acids. The V gene's germline CDR1 is SNHLY and CDR2 FYNNEI. The DNA of the CDR3 is TGTGCCAGCAGTTGGTACGAGCAGTACTTC. It specifies CASSWYEQYF.

This chain connects TRBV6-1 to TRBJ1-2; weak D call: TRBD1 (6 bases). V was shortened by 2 bases and J by 2 bases, with 6 bases between the two germline ends. The CDR3 spans 13 residues. Germline values: CDR1 MNHNS, CDR2 SASEGT. The DNA of the CDR3 is TGTGCCAGCAGTGAACAGGGGAACTATGGCTACACCTTC. Its protein product is CASSEQGNYGYTF.

This chain connects TRBV5-6 to TRBJ1-1, with 7 positions matching TRBD1. The CDR3 runs 14 residues. The V gene's germline CDR1 is SGHDT and CDR2 YYEEEE. V lost 1 base, J lost 4 bases, and 4 bases stayed unmatched. The CDR3 here is CASSLFPGGTEAFF. The CDR3 coding sequence is TGTGCCAGCAGCTTGTTTCCAGGGGGCACTGAAGCTTTCTTT.

In its sample, this clone was seen once. This chain's CDR3 is CSVAGGGTGELFF. The DNA of the CDR3 is TGCAGCGTGGCGGGGGGGGGAACCGGGGAGCTGTTTTTT. The V and J genes are TRBV29-1 and TRBJ2-2, with TRBD2 matching 9 bases. The CDR3 sequence is 13 residues long. Germline V CDR1 and CDR2: SQVTM, ANQGSEA. Germline trimming cut 6 bases from V and 5 bases from J; bases unmatched to any gene: 4.

Written as DNA, the CDR3 is TGTGCCAGCAGTCAAACGAGGGTGGGTGAGCAGTTCTTC. It yields the protein CASSQTRVGEQFF. The V gene is TRBV6-6, the J gene TRBJ2-1; D is possibly TRBD2 (5 bases). V dropped 5 bases and J dropped 9 bases, with 14 bases sitting between them. CDR1 and CDR2 (germline): MNHNY, SVGAGI (reference sequence). There are 13 residues in the CDR3.

The chain is built from TRBV7-3 and TRBJ2-1; 8 bases fit TRBD1. Germline lookup yields CDR1 SGHTA and CDR2 FQGTGA. The CDR3 sequence is 15 residues long. J was trimmed by 4 bases and V by 5 bases; bases with no gene match: 7. CDR3: CASSGGTGPYNEQFF. CDR3 nucleotides: TGTGCCAGCAGCGGAGGGACAGGACCGTACAATGAGCAGTTCTTC.

This clone has just a few counts. The gene calls are TRBV6-1 and TRBJ2-7; the match to TRBD1 covers 10 bases. This CDR3 contains 13 residues. The V gene's germline CDR1 is MNHNS and CDR2 SASEGT. The V gene end was trimmed by 6 bases and the J gene end by 3 bases; junction bases not matched to a gene: 2. Written as DNA, the CDR3 is TGTGCCAGCAGCCGGGACAGGGGCTACGAGCAGTACTTC. Translated: CASSRDRGYEQYF.

This chain links TRBV30 with TRBJ1-2; TRBD1 agrees at 8 bases. This CDR3 is 20 amino acids long. V lost 4 bases and J lost 1; bases outside the gene matches: 23. CDR1 GTSNPN and CDR2 SVGIG come from the germline V gene (reference sequence). CDR3 region: CAWTLRRDRPREVVNYGYTF. In nucleotides, the CDR3 is TGTGCCTGGACCCTTAGAAGGGACAGGCCCCGCGAGGTTGTTAACTATGGCTACACCTTC.

The chain combines TRBV12-5 with TRBJ1-1; TRBD1 is a possible D gene (6 bases). Trimming shortened V by 0 bases and J by 3 bases, and 14 bases separated the two germline ends. CDR1 LGHNT and CDR2 FRNRAP come from the germline V gene. The length of the CDR3 is 16 residues. CDR3 nucleotides: TGTGCTAGTGGTTTGGTATCGGGGGGCGGGTACACTGAAGCTTTCTTT. This codes for CASGLVSGGGYTEAFF.

This chain joins TRBV5-4 and TRBJ1-2; D is perhaps TRBD1 (6 bases). This CDR3 region has 12 residues. Germline V gene data show CDR1 as SGHNT and CDR2 as YYREEE (reference sequence). Trimming took off 5 bases at V and 8 bases at J, with 13 bases between the two ends. The CDR3 loop is CASSNRAGGYTF. CDR3 nucleotide sequence: TGTGCCAGCAGTAACAGGGCTGGGGGCTACACCTTC.

The CDR3 DNA reads as TGCAGCGTTGAGTCCGCCTACGAGCAGTACTTC. It is translated as CSVESAYEQYF. V gene TRBV29-1 combines with J gene TRBJ2-5; D remains ambiguous. The DNA end is a closer match to TRBJ2-7, so the J assignment may be wrong. Germline-derived CDR1 and CDR2 are SQVTM and ANQGSEA. The CDR3 consists of 11 residues.

The chain is built from TRBV5-1 and TRBJ2-3; a possible D gene is TRBD1 (5 bases). The V gene's germline CDR1 is SGHRS and CDR2 YFSETQ. The CDR3 is 14 residues long. V was pared by 3 bases and J by 0 bases, with 8 bases between. The CDR3 bases are TGCGCCAGCAGCTATGGGGCGAGCACAGATACGCAGTATTTT. This encodes CASSYGASTDTQYF.

CDR3 amino acids: CASRSTDSAYEQYF. The CDR3 DNA sequence: TGTGCCAGCAGATCAACGGACAGCGCCTACGAGCAGTACTTC. The rearrangement uses TRBV7-9 and TRBJ2-7; tentative D call: TRBD1 (6 bases). Trimming pared 6 bases from V and 2 bases from J, leaving 14 bases between. There are 14 residues in the CDR3. Germline CDR1 is SEHNR and CDR2 is FQNEAQ (reference sequence). Together with reference TRBV7-9 and TRBJ2-7, the CDR3 gives the full variable domain: DTGVSQNPRHKITKRGQNVTFRCDPISEHNRLYWYRQTLGQGPEFLTYFQNEAQLEKSRLLSDRFSAERPKGSFSTLEIQRTEQGDSAMYLCASRSTDSAYEQYFGPGTRLTVT.

This clone was counted a single time. This chain links TRBV11-2 with TRBJ1-1; no clear D. Trimming shortened V by 1 base and J by 11 bases, and 20 bases separated the two germline ends. This CDR3 has 15 residues. Germline V gene data show CDR1 as SGHAT and CDR2 as FQNNGV. CDR3 sequence reads: CASSLARGRWIEAFF. The CDR3 DNA is TGTGCCAGCAGCTTAGCCCGAGGGAGATGGATCGAGGCTTTCTTT.